One sample yielded the 32 T cell receptor beta chains listed below, sequenced in a study of blood T cell repertoires in COVID-19. Sequencing used immunoSEQ multiplex PCR; TCRdb keeps in-frame clones, though not all of them. The table has approximately 66,000 clones, 88% seen once. The sample taken for sequencing was peripheral blood. These receptors were collected from a woman aged 45-59 years with active or convalescent COVID-19.

The V call is TRBV9, the J call TRBJ2-3; tentatively, D is TRBD2 (7 bases). The CDR3 consists of 16 residues. Per the germline V gene, CDR1 is SGDLS and CDR2 is YYNGEE. V gave up 0 bases and J gave up 2 bases, with 13 bases separating them. The CDR3 sequence: CASSVGGGAPTDTQYF. CDR3 nucleotide sequence: TGTGCCAGCAGCGTAGGAGGGGGGGCCCCCACAGATACGCAGTATTTT. Filled out from reference TRBV9 and TRBJ2-3, the complete variable domain reads DSGVTQTPKHLITATGQRVTLRCSPRSGDLSVYWYQQSLDQGLQFLIQYYNGEERAKGNILERFSAQQFPDLHSELNLSSLELGDSALYFCASSVGGGAPTDTQYFGPGTRLTVL.

This chain uses TRBV10-3 with TRBJ2-3; 16 bases line up with TRBD2. From germline, CDR1 is ENHRY and CDR2 SYGVKD. Germline trimming cut 6 bases from V and 1 base from J; bases unmatched to any gene: 7. The CDR3 totals 18 residues. The chain's CDR3 is CAIRGGLAGGQGTDTQYF. CDR3 bases: TGTGCCATCAGGGGGGGACTAGCGGGAGGGCAGGGCACAGATACGCAGTATTTT.

The J gene is TRBJ1-3, the V gene TRBV5-5, with 7 bases aligning to TRBD1. This CDR3 is built from 16 residues. CDR1 and CDR2 (germline): SGHKS, YYEKEE (reference sequence). V lost 3 bases to trimming and J lost 0 bases; unmatched junction nucleotides: 6. The CDR3 loop is CASSSRQGYSGNTIYF. CDR3 bases: TGTGCCAGCAGCTCTCGACAGGGATACTCTGGAAACACCATATATTTT.

This sequence joins TRBV2 and TRBJ1-6; 9 positions agree with TRBD1. Per germline, CDR1 SNHLY and CDR2 FYNNEI. The CDR3 spans 15 residues. With 4 bases clipped from V and 9 bases from J, the junction kept 7 bases outside the gene matches. The chain's CDR3 is CASSGWTGEGSPLHF. Here the CDR3 DNA reads TGTGCCAGCAGTGGCTGGACAGGGGAGGGTTCACCCCTCCACTTT.

CDR3 amino acids: CASRETGGRNTIYF. The DNA for the CDR3 is TGTGCCAGCAGAGAAACAGGGGGTCGAAACACCATATATTTT. The rearrangement uses TRBV2 and TRBJ1-3; TRBD1 matches at 8 bases. V shed 6 bases, J shed 5 bases, and the junction held 6 bases outside the gene matches. The germline CDR1 and CDR2 sequences are SNHLY and FYNNEI. The CDR3 loop spans 14 amino acids.

CDR3 sequence: CASSPIGLAGVAEQYF. The CDR3 DNA reads TGTGCCAGCAGCCCTATCGGACTAGCGGGAGTAGCCGAGCAGTACTTC. The rearrangement links TRBV7-8 to TRBJ2-7; 13 nucleotides agree with TRBD2. The CDR3 has 16 residues. The trim removed 5 bases at V and 6 bases at J, leaving 10 bases unmatched. Germline loops: CDR1 SGHVS, CDR2 FQNEAQ.

This chain connects TRBV5-8 to TRBJ2-1, with TRBD2 matching 7 bases. The CDR3 spans 15 residues. The ends lost 4 bases at V and 10 bases at J; junction bases unmatched: 14. In germline, CDR1 is SGHTS, CDR2 YDEGEE. In DNA, the CDR3 is TGTGCCAGCAGCCCCCAAGATTGGCGGGAGAGAGAGCAGTTCTTC. This encodes CASSPQDWREREQFF.

The CDR3 DNA follows: TGTGCCAGCAGCGTTCGACCGGGGACAGGGGGCGCGTCCGGGACTGAAGCTTTCTTT. Protein: CASSVRPGTGGASGTEAFF. The chain joins TRBV9 to TRBJ1-1; 12 positions match TRBD1. The CDR3 contains 19 residues. The V gene's germline CDR1 is SGDLS and CDR2 YYNGEE. The V gene end was trimmed by 2 bases and the J gene end by 5 bases; junction bases not matched to a gene: 16.

The genes are TRBV29-1 and TRBJ2-6, with D unresolved. Germline V gene lookup returns CDR1 SQVTM and CDR2 ANQGSEA. The V gene lost 5 bases and the J gene lost 4 bases, with 9 bases spanning the gap. The CDR3 has 13 residues. The CDR3 is CSVFPSGANVLTF. In DNA form, the CDR3 reads TGCAGCGTTTTCCCGTCGGGGGCCAACGTCCTGACTTTC. The variable domain in full, with the rest retrieved from reference TRBV29-1 and TRBJ2-6, is SAVISQKPSRDICQRGTSLTIQCQVDSQVTMMFWYRQQPGQSLTLIATANQGSEATYESGFVIDKFPISRPNLTFSTLTVSNMSPEDSSIYLCSVFPSGANVLTFGAGSRLTVL.

The chain combines TRBV29-1 with TRBJ2-1; weak D call: TRBD1 (6 bases). Trimming removed 4 bases from V and 6 bases from J, with 19 bases in between. The CDR3 runs to 15 residues. Germline CDR1 is SQVTM and CDR2 is ANQGSEA. The CDR3 here is CSVATTEGGRNEQFF. The CDR3 coding sequence is TGCAGCGTTGCGACTACTGAAGGGGGACGCAATGAGCAGTTCTTC.

This clone was recorded only once. The V and J genes are TRBV7-9 and TRBJ1-2, with TRBD1 as a possible D gene (6 bases). Germline V gene lookup returns CDR1 SEHNR and CDR2 FQNEAQ (reference sequence). The CDR3 is 14 residues long. Trimming took 2 bases from V and 8 from J, leaving 15 bases between them. CDR3 sequence: CASSLHREPGGYTF. The CDR3 nucleotides are TGTGCCAGCAGCTTACACAGGGAACCAGGAGGCTACACCTTC.

The chain employs TRBV4-2 and TRBJ2-5; 11 nucleotides line up with TRBD1. The CDR3 has 17 amino acids. The V gene end was trimmed by 1 base and the J gene end by 5 bases; junction bases not matched to a gene: 9. The germline CDR1 and CDR2 sequences are LGHNA and YNFKEQ. Written as DNA, the CDR3 is TGTGCCAGCAGCCAAGTGGGTGGGACAGGGGGAATTGAGACCCAGTACTTC. Its translation: CASSQVGGTGGIETQYF.

The chain is built from TRBV11-2 and TRBJ1-5, with 7 bases identical to TRBD1. This CDR3 is built from 13 residues. Looked up from germline, CDR1 is SGHAT and CDR2 is FQNNGV. The V and J ends lost 5 bases and 5 bases, in that order; junction bases with no gene match: 3. CDR3 sequence (DNA): TGTGCCAGCAGCCCGGGACAGCATCAGCCCCAGCATTTT. Translation: CASSPGQHQPQHF.

As regards this clone: The junction departs from the called germline gene at one end, perhaps through a read error. The chain is built from TRBV6-5 and TRBJ2-7, with D possibly being TRBD1 (6 bases). The CDR3 consists of 12 residues. Germline CDR1 reads MNHEY; CDR2 reads SVGAGI. The CDR3 sequence is CACSDRLDEQYF. The DNA of the CDR3 is TGTGCCTGCAGCGACAGGTTGGACGAGCAGTACTTC.

This chain connects TRBV7-2 to TRBJ2-7; TRBD1 agrees at 10 bases. Looked up from germline, CDR1 is SGHTA and CDR2 is FQGNSA. The CDR3 has 14 residues. V lost 5 bases, J lost 4 bases, and 5 bases stayed unmatched. The CDR3 here is CASSPRQGAYEQYF. CDR3 nucleotide sequence: TGTGCCAGCAGCCCAAGACAGGGGGCTTACGAGCAGTACTTC.

The J gene is TRBJ2-2, the V gene TRBV9; TRBD1 agrees at 9 bases. Germline assignment: CDR1 SGDLS and CDR2 YYNGEE. The CDR3 runs to 14 residues. Trimming cost V 3 bases and J 6 bases; bases outside gene matches: 3. CDR3 nucleotide sequence: TGTGCCAGCAGCGGGGGGACAGGGTCCGGGGAGCTGTTTTTT. Translating it yields CASSGGTGSGELFF.

This chain joins TRBV3-1 (or the pseudogene TRBV3-2) and TRBJ2-7; maybe TRBD1 (5 bases). With 2 bases removed from V and 3 bases from J, the gap between germline ends came to 8 bases. The CDR3 is 13 residues long. Germline V gives CDR1 LGHDT, CDR2 YNNKEL (reference sequence). The DNA for the CDR3 is TGTGCCAGCAGCCAACAGGGATACTACGAGCAGTACTTC. This codes for CASSQQGYYEQYF.

The gene calls are TRBV3-1 (or the pseudogene TRBV3-2) and TRBJ2-3; 10 bases are a match to TRBD1. Germline-derived CDR1 and CDR2 are LGHDT and YNNKEL (reference sequence). The CDR3 is 18 residues long. The ends lost 1 base at V and 6 bases at J; junction bases unmatched: 13. The CDR3 loop is CASSQVGAGTGVPDTQYF. The CDR3 coding sequence is TGTGCCAGCAGCCAAGTCGGGGCCGGGACAGGGGTCCCCGATACGCAGTATTTT.

The V gene is TRBV5-1, the J gene TRBJ2-7, with 8 positions matching TRBD1. This CDR3 is 15 amino acids long. V gave up 0 bases and J gave up 3 bases; unmatched junction bases: 5. Germline-derived CDR1 and CDR2 are SGHRS and YFSETQ. CDR3 sequence reads: CASSLETGGVYEQYF. The CDR3 DNA is TGCGCCAGCAGCTTGGAAACAGGGGGAGTCTACGAGCAGTACTTC.

The chain joins TRBV20-1 to TRBJ2-5; TRBD2 aligns across 7 bases. The CDR3 is 15 amino acids. The J segment lost 0 bases and the V segment lost 3 bases, leaving 7 bases of the junction unmatched. Looked up from germline, CDR1 is DFQATT and CDR2 is SNEGSKA (reference sequence). The CDR3 coding sequence is TGCAGTGCTAGTGACGGGACTACGTACCAAGAGACCCAGTACTTC. This gives the protein CSASDGTTYQETQYF.

This sequence joins TRBV7-9 and TRBJ2-1; TRBD2 aligns across 7 bases. The CDR3 has 14 residues. Per the germline V gene, CDR1 is SEHNR and CDR2 is FQNEAQ (reference sequence). V was clipped by 4 bases and J by 2 bases; unmatched bases: 2. CDR3: CASSYGGAYNEQFF. The CDR3 nucleotides read TGTGCCAGCAGCTATGGGGGGGCCTACAATGAGCAGTTCTTC.

The chain recombines TRBV7-3 with TRBJ2-3, with 10 nucleotides matching TRBD2. CDR3 size: 14 residues. V lost 2 bases and J lost 8; bases outside the gene matches: 4. From germline, CDR1 is SGHTA and CDR2 FQGTGA. CDR3 sequence (DNA): TGTGCCAGCAGCTTAGGGCTAGCGGGAGTTACGCAGTATTTT. Protein product: CASSLGLAGVTQYF.

This rearrangement joins TRBV7-2 to TRBJ2-7, with D unresolved. This CDR3 is built from 14 residues. V was pared by 1 base and J by 0 bases, with 7 bases between. Germline loops: CDR1 SGHTA, CDR2 FQGNSA. CDR3: CASSLERSSYEQYF. CDR3 sequence (DNA): TGTGCCAGCAGCTTAGAACGGAGCTCCTACGAGCAGTACTTC.

This chain joins TRBV2 and TRBJ2-1, with TRBD2 matching 7 bases. Germline trimming cut 5 bases from V and 3 bases from J; bases unmatched to any gene: 13. The CDR3 runs 17 residues. The germline V gene has CDR1 SNHLY and CDR2 FYNNEI. The DNA of the CDR3 is TGTGCCAGCAGTACCCTAGGGTGGGAGGGTCGCTACAATGAGCAGTTCTTC. Amino acids: CASSTLGWEGRYNEQFF.

The V and J genes are TRBV10-3 and TRBJ2-7; TRBD1 matches 9 bases. The length of the CDR3 is 16 residues. The V segment lost 2 bases and the J segment 5 bases; nucleotides outside the gene matches: 10. The germline CDR1 and CDR2 sequences are ENHRY and SYGVKD. CDR3 sequence (DNA): TGTGCCATCAGTGAGGAGGGGTGGGACAGGGCCCACGAGCAGTACTTC. It specifies CAISEEGWDRAHEQYF.

This chain joins TRBV2 and TRBJ2-4, with 16 bases matching TRBD2. The length of the CDR3 is 21 residues. Germline trimming cut 6 bases from V and 7 bases from J; bases unmatched to any gene: 21. In germline, CDR1 is SNHLY, CDR2 FYNNEI. The CDR3, as DNA: TGTGCCAGCAGCTCCCCCCTCGCACCGGGACTAGCGGGAGGGCCCTTGAACATTCAGTACTTC. The encoded protein is CASSSPLAPGLAGGPLNIQYF.

The V call is TRBV7-2, the J call TRBJ2-1, with 14 bases fitting TRBD2. The CDR3 totals 17 residues. Germline trimming cut 5 bases from V and 2 bases from J; bases unmatched to any gene: 5. The germline V gene encodes CDR1 SGHTA and CDR2 FQGNSA. The CDR3 loop is CASSLGLAGGPYNEQFF. The CDR3 DNA sequence: TGTGCCAGCAGCCTAGGACTAGCGGGAGGCCCCTACAATGAGCAGTTCTTC.

The chain has TRBV5-8 and TRBJ2-1, with 10 bases aligning to TRBD2. Per the germline V gene, CDR1 is SGHTS and CDR2 is YDEGEE. The CDR3 extends over 14 amino acids. V gave up 6 bases and J gave up 3 bases; unmatched junction bases: 3. CDR3 amino acids: CASTASGSYNEQFF. The CDR3 nucleotides are TGTGCCAGCACCGCTAGCGGGAGCTACAATGAGCAGTTCTTC.

The gene calls are TRBV19 and TRBJ2-1; TRBD2 aligns across 10 bases. Germline V gene lookup returns CDR1 LNHDA and CDR2 SQIVND (reference sequence). Losses at the gene ends were 3 bases for V and 0 bases for J; bases not matched to a gene: 8. This CDR3 is built from 18 residues. The chain's CDR3 is CASSMKAGGPGSYNEQFF. In DNA, the CDR3 is TGTGCCAGTAGTATGAAAGCGGGAGGGCCTGGCTCCTACAATGAGCAGTTCTTC.

This clone was seen once. The V and J genes are TRBV25-1 and TRBJ2-5; 7 nucleotides align to TRBD2. The CDR3 has 18 amino acids. V shed 0 bases, J shed 5 bases, and the junction held 15 bases outside the gene matches. Germline V gene data show CDR1 as MGHDK and CDR2 as SYGVNS. CDR3 residues: CASSEYRDYTTFGETQYF. The CDR3 bases are TGTGCCAGCAGTGAATACCGGGACTATACAACATTCGGGGAGACCCAGTACTTC.

The chain has TRBV2 and TRBJ1-2; the match to TRBD1 covers 11 bases. Looked up from germline, CDR1 is SNHLY and CDR2 is FYNNEI. With 6 bases clipped from V and 5 bases from J, the junction kept 5 bases outside the gene matches. This CDR3 region has 14 residues. In DNA, the CDR3 is TGTGCCAGCAGACGGGACAGGGGGGGTTATGGCTACACCTTC. Protein sequence: CASRRDRGGYGYTF.

The V and J genes are TRBV19 and TRBJ2-2, with 12 bases identical to TRBD2. The germline gives CDR1 LNHDA, CDR2 SQIVND (reference sequence). This CDR3 is 15 amino acids long. The V gene end was trimmed by 7 bases and the J gene end by 3 bases; junction bases not matched to a gene: 3. The CDR3 nucleotides are TGTGCCAGTAAGGGACTAGCGGGTGACACCGGGGAGCTGTTTTTT. Amino acids: CASKGLAGDTGELFF.